Following are 10 T cell receptor beta chains from one sample sequenced in a study of blood T cell repertoires in COVID-19. Clones were read by immunoSEQ multiplex PCR, and TCRdb kept only the in-frame ones, dropping some. The sample consists of 170,000 or so clones, 65% to 85% of them appearing once. The sequenced sample was peripheral blood. The source is a woman aged 35 to 49 with COVID-19, enrolled during active disease.

The chain combines TRBV27 with TRBJ2-7, with TRBD2 identical over 7 bases. V gave up 6 bases and J gave up 4 bases; unmatched junction bases: 6. The CDR3 is 13 amino acids. CDR1 is MNHEY and CDR2 is SMNVEV in the germline V gene (reference sequence). DNA of the CDR3: TGTGCCAGCAGCTGGGGGACTACTTACGAGCAGTACTTC. This gives the protein CASSWGTTYEQYF.

The gene calls are TRBV19 and TRBJ1-5; tentatively, D is TRBD1 (5 bases). V lost 5 bases and J 7 bases, leaving 21 bases between the germline ends. CDR1 and CDR2 (germline): LNHDA, SQIVND (reference sequence). CDR3 length: 16 amino acids. As DNA, the CDR3 is TGTGCCAGTAGTTTTGGGGGGGATTATAGCATCCAGCCCCAGCATTTT. Its protein product is CASSFGGDYSIQPQHF.

As regards this clone: Other nucleotide sequences from this sample produce the same CDR3. The chain couples TRBV5-1 to TRBJ1-1; D possibly corresponds to TRBD1 (5 bases). Deletions cut 0 bases from V and 5 bases from J, with 11 bases between. CDR1 and CDR2 (germline): SGHRS, YFSETQ. The CDR3 is 14 amino acids. The CDR3 region has the DNA TGCGCCAGCAGCTTGGGGCAGGGCATAACTGAAGCTTTCTTT. Amino acid sequence: CASSLGQGITEAFF.

The gene calls are TRBV9 and TRBJ2-7, with 7 bases matching TRBD1. This CDR3 spans 14 amino acids. Trimming removed 0 bases from V and 3 bases from J; junction bases left unmatched: 3. Germline V gene lookup returns CDR1 SGDLS and CDR2 YYNGEE. The CDR3 nucleotides read TGTGCCAGCAGCGTAGTCCCAGGGGGCTACGAGCAGTACTTC. It specifies CASSVVPGGYEQYF.

This CDR3 is CASSFGEAWGNTIYF. The CDR3 DNA sequence: TGCGCCAGCAGCTTTGGAGAGGCATGGGGAAACACCATATATTTT. This chain joins TRBV5-1 and TRBJ1-3; no clear D. Germline lookup yields CDR1 SGHRS and CDR2 YFSETQ. V was clipped by 2 bases and J by 4 bases, with 13 bases between them. The CDR3 extends over 15 amino acids.

The chain employs TRBV11-2 and TRBJ1-4; 8 nucleotides agree with TRBD1. CDR1 and CDR2 from the germline V gene are SGHAT and FQNNGV. The CDR3 contains 18 residues. V gave up 1 base and J gave up 3 bases; unmatched junction bases: 10. CDR3 protein: CASSLGQGAGEANEKLFF. The CDR3 DNA sequence: TGTGCCAGCAGCTTAGGGCAGGGGGCGGGTGAAGCTAATGAAAAACTGTTTTTT.

This chain uses TRBV3-1 (or the pseudogene TRBV3-2) with TRBJ1-2; 7 bases line up with TRBD1. The V segment lost 0 bases and the J segment 7 bases; nucleotides outside the gene matches: 11. The CDR3 runs 16 residues. CDR1 is LGHDT, CDR2 YNNKEL, per germline (reference sequence). This CDR3 reads CASSQEDRVWPSGYTF. DNA for the CDR3: TGTGCCAGCAGCCAAGAAGACAGGGTTTGGCCGTCTGGCTACACCTTC.

The V and J genes are TRBV27 and TRBJ2-1, with 10 nucleotides matching TRBD2. CDR1 and CDR2 (germline): MNHEY, SMNVEV (reference sequence). Trimming removed 4 bases from V and 0 bases from J; junction bases left unmatched: 9. CDR3 length: 18 amino acids. The CDR3 spells CASSSGTSDLSSYNEQFF. DNA of the CDR3: TGTGCCAGCAGTTCCGGGACTAGCGACCTAAGCTCCTACAATGAGCAGTTCTTC.

This clone was seen a single time. DNA for the CDR3: TGCGCCAGCAGGTCGAGGTATTCCTACGAGCAGTACTTC. Its protein product is CASRSRYSYEQYF. The chain combines TRBV4-1 with TRBJ2-7; D not resolved. Looked up from germline, CDR1 is MGHRA and CDR2 is YSYEKL. The CDR3 covers 13 residues. The V gene lost 6 bases and the J gene lost 1 base, with 10 bases spanning the gap.

The J gene is TRBJ2-3, the V gene TRBV5-1, with 10 bases aligning to TRBD2. This CDR3 has 16 residues. In germline, CDR1 is SGHRS, CDR2 YFSETQ. J was trimmed by 6 bases and V by 1 base; bases with no gene match: 8. CDR3 DNA: TGCGCCAGCAGCTTGCCTAGCGGGAGTTCAGGGGATACGCAGTATTTT. Encoded protein: CASSLPSGSSGDTQYF.